The source of this T cell receptor (beta chain) is a study of shared clonotypes between healthy human individuals (dated by TCRdb to the early 2020s). At the level of the whole study: A few men and a couple of women, aged 18 to 49 years, made up the cohort. For each donor, CD4 naive and CD4 memory were each given three plates, CD8 naive was given two plates, and CD8 memory was given one plate. To estimate repertoire size and how much clonotype sharing occurs between individuals, the study deeply sequenced the blood TCR repertoires of five healthy adults. To increase sequencing depth and limit assay-specific biases, TCR repertoire library preparation and sequencing were carried out by different laboratories using diverse techniques. Leukapheresis yielded between about 0.85 and 9 billion PBMCs per donor. Broad study findings and their caveats: Only blood was sampled, and tissue TCR repertoires likely differ from those in blood. Pairwise subsampling indicated that sequencing depth was expected to affect the degree of clonotype sharing among donors. Because the study included only a small number of donors, the genetic and exposure-history diversity represented was limited. Rarefaction of sorted-subset datasets indicated incomplete sequencing despite the large sequencing depth. Across a handful of donors, around 5% of naive CD4, approximately 3.6% of naive CD8, 2.3% of memory CD4, and roughly 0.4% of memory CD8 clonotypes were shared. Clonotypes shared by all four sorted-subset donors showed higher generation probabilities than non-shared clonotypes. Naive subsets generally had larger estimated clonotype richness than memory subsets.

About this clone: What this receptor recognizes is not known. There are no base qualities to consult, and no much larger clone falls within one base. The sample has other DNA sequences that encode this CDR3 too.

Healthy HIV-negative adults with no recently reported acute infections or vaccinations were included as donors. All donors were Caucasian adults living in Nashville, Tennessee, USA. CD4+ T cells were enriched through magnetic negative selection, after which naive cells were positively selected on CD45RA and the remaining negative fraction served as the memory subset. Blood was collected by leukapheresis, and PBMCs were isolated by Ficoll-Histopaque density gradient centrifugation and then cryopreserved in liquid nitrogen vapor phase. Purity and quantity of every magnetically sorted T cell population were checked by analytical flow cytometry. Each sorted fraction had its genomic DNA isolated and then quantified by UV absorbance on a Nanodrop 2000c. Using the deep immunoSEQ assay, multiplex PCR amplified TCR CDR3 regions from genomic DNA. For each cell subset, the extracted genomic DNA was distributed evenly across all wells of several immunoSEQ 96-well plates, and each plate served as one replicate. Each replicate PCR for sorted subsets received about 210 ng genomic DNA, equal to about 30,000 T cell genomes. Purified libraries were quantified with a Qubit 3.0 fluorometer, sized on a Bioanalyzer 2100, and re-quantified with the KAPA Library Quantification kit. Every immunoSEQ 96-well plate was sequenced on a separate single-read 150-cycle Illumina NextSeq 550 flow cell. In the paper's pipeline: Because the immunoSEQ output included only junctional sequences and no quality scores, the filtering could not be the same as the filtering used for full-length reads. To assign V/J genes and CDR3, sequences were annotated using PyIR, a Python wrapper for IgBLAST v1.9, with IMGT germline references. Any read was removed if the V/J assignment was weak (E-value above 1e-6), the CDR3 was missing, or the read contained stop codons, out-of-frame junctions, or ambiguous translated residues. V3J clonotypes were defined as sequences sharing the same inferred V gene, J gene, and CDR3 amino acid sequence. Percentage overlap between repertoires was calculated by dividing the number of shared unique clonotypes by the size of the smaller repertoire. RTK rarefaction, the Chao1 estimator, and Recon v2.1 estimates of unobserved clonotypes were used to assess repertoire richness. Generation probabilities for all TCRbeta clonotypes obtained by the gDNA method from a few donors were computed using OLGA. TCRdb limited this immuneACCESS table to in-frame rearrangements with V and J called. A share of clones is missing; checked studies link under half to unresolved V genes, and the rest is unexplained. V, J and clone size reflect that table, while D and trimming were determined from the DNA. The sample data list about 1 million clones, and around 76% of these were observed just once. Clones ranked in the top ten supply 1.4% to 1.5% of the sample.

Sequences KGHSH (CDR1) and LQKENI (CDR2) are obtained from the germline V gene. The CDR3 numbers 15 residues from cysteine through phenylalanine. Only the CDR3 portion is preserved as DNA: 45 bases, with reading frame beginning at the first base. V is cut by 1 base and J by 5 bases, and the space between the germline ends is 11 bases. This receptor was obtained from a man between 18 and 35 years old in good health. The specimen sequenced was memory CD4+ T cells sorted from blood. Per the publication, the cell subset or site label means: CD45RA-negative fraction. The chain links TRBV18 with TRBJ2-2, with the D assignment possibly TRBD1 or TRBD2, given 7 matching bases for each. The nucleotide sequence reads TGTGCCAGCTCACCACGGCAGGGGGGGACCGGGGAGCTGTTTTTT. Its product reads: CASSPRQGGTGELFF.